Below are 8 T cell receptor beta chains sequenced from a single sample in a study of PD-1 blockade in classical Hodgkin lymphoma. Some clones are missing from TCRdb's copy, which holds only in-frame ones; the method was immunoSEQ multiplex PCR. The sample includes roughly 50,000 clones, roughly 89% of them seen just once. The time point denotes: cycle 4 day 1 (C4D1), after more than 5 weeks of nivolumab. All the patients suffered relapse after autologous stem cell transplantation, and brentuximab vedotin exposure differed. The sample was peripheral blood mononuclear cells (PBMCs), taken before the fourth cycle of nivolumab. The origin of the receptors is a human donor with classical Hodgkin lymphoma.

This rearrangement joins TRBV5-1 to TRBJ2-3, with 10 nucleotides matching TRBD2. The V segment lost 4 bases and the J segment 2 bases; nucleotides outside the gene matches: 16. Germline loops: CDR1 SGHRS, CDR2 YFSETQ. This CDR3 is built from 19 residues. This CDR3 is CASSNRTSGYLKNTDTQYF. CDR3 bases: TGCGCCAGCAGCAATCGGACTAGCGGATACTTGAAAAACACAGATACGCAGTATTTT.

The rearrangement uses TRBV28 and TRBJ1-5; D is unresolved. Trimming removed 6 bases at V and 9 bases at J, with 9 bases between. This CDR3 has 11 amino acids. Germline V CDR1 and CDR2: MDHEN, SYDVKM. Here the CDR3 DNA reads TGTGCCAGCAGCCTAGGGCGGCCCCAGCATTTT. This codes for CASSLGRPQHF. Full variable domain (remainder filled in from reference TRBV28 and TRBJ1-5): DVKVTQSSRYLVKRTGEKVFLECVQDMDHENMFWYRQDPGLGLRLIYFSYDVKMKEKGDIPEGYSVSREKKERFSLILESASTNQTSMYLCASSLGRPQHFGDGTRLSIL.

This clone is labeled medium-sized. The chain uses TRBV7-6 and TRBJ1-5; D ambiguous. V was clipped by 5 bases and J by 6 bases, with 8 bases between them. CDR1 is SGHVS, CDR2 FNYEAQ, per germline. The CDR3 is 12 residues long. In DNA form, the CDR3 reads TGTGCCAGCAGCCCGCCGGGTCAGCCCCAGCATTTT. Protein product: CASSPPGQPQHF.

The chain uses TRBV7-8 and TRBJ2-1; 7 nucleotides agree with TRBD2. There are 18 residues in the CDR3. V trimming: 3 bases; J trimming: 7 bases; junction bases outside the gene matches: 18. Germline-derived CDR1 and CDR2 are SGHVS and FQNEAQ. CDR3: CASSFFAGATAFANEQFF. The CDR3 coding sequence is TGTGCCAGCAGCTTTTTTGCGGGAGCCACCGCCTTTGCGAATGAGCAGTTCTTC.

The chain combines TRBV11-3 with TRBJ2-1; 8 bases align to TRBD2. V lost 1 base and J lost 8; bases outside the gene matches: 16. CDR3 size: 18 residues. Germline V gene sequence: CDR1 SGHNT, CDR2 YENEEA. Here the CDR3 DNA reads TGTGCCAGCAGCTTAGGGCCGGGCTTAGGGACTAGGTCAGATGAGCAGTTCTTC. Its protein is CASSLGPGLGTRSDEQFF.

The gene calls are TRBV2 and TRBJ2-3; 9 bases are a match to TRBD2. The CDR3 is 16 amino acids. Unmatched junction bases numbered 5, after V lost 0 bases and J lost 4 bases. Germline assignment: CDR1 SNHLY and CDR2 FYNNEI. The CDR3 DNA reads as TGTGCCAGCAGTGAAGCGGCGGGAGGGCCAGCAGATACGCAGTATTTT. Protein: CASSEAAGGPADTQYF. The full variable domain, with the rest looked up from reference TRBV2 and TRBJ2-3, is EPEVTQTPSHQVTQMGQEVILRCVPISNHLYFYWYRQILGQKVEFLVSFYNNEISEKSEIFDDQFSVERPDGSNFTLKIRSTKLEDSAMYFCASSEAAGGPADTQYFGPGTRLTVL.

The chain couples TRBV19 to TRBJ2-7; 8 bases line up with TRBD1. The germline gives CDR1 LNHDA, CDR2 SQIVND (reference sequence). CDR3 size: 15 residues. Trimming removed 5 bases from V and 0 bases from J; junction bases left unmatched: 6. The CDR3 bases are TGTGCCAGTAGTCCACGGGACAGGTTCTCCTACGAGCAGTACTTC. This codes for CASSPRDRFSYEQYF.

This rearrangement joins TRBV13 to TRBJ2-6; D is perhaps TRBD1 (6 bases). From germline, CDR1 is PRHDT and CDR2 FYEKMQ (reference sequence). The CDR3 runs to 17 residues. The V and J ends lost 4 bases and 1 base respectively, with 14 bases between them. CDR3 residues: CASSSGTLLSGANVLTF. In DNA, the CDR3 is TGTGCCAGCAGCTCCGGGACACTATTATCTGGGGCCAACGTCCTGACTTTC.